The subject of this entry is one T cell receptor (beta chain). The source of the sample is a study of blood T cell repertoires in COVID-19. About the research overall: Some COVID-19 samples were acute and others convalescent; all came from the United States, Italy and Spain. PBMCs, B-cell-depleted T cells, or T cells were the source of the cDNA or gDNA that made up the material.

As processed by the authors: Reference gene primer amplification gave estimated nucleated cell counts. Profiled with immunoSEQ multiplex PCR; TCRdb holds only in-frame clones, not every one. V and J calls and clone size come straight from that table; D and trimming were deduced from the DNA. The repertoire has tens of thousands of clones, approximately 90% of them found once; the top ten carry approximately 12%. This CDR3 comprises 18 residues. Per the germline V gene, CDR1 is SGHTA and CDR2 is FQGNSA. Trimming at V came to 4 bases and at J to 7 bases, leaving 15 bases not matched to a gene. The TCR originated in a man older than 75 with acute or convalescent COVID-19. The chain uses TRBV7-2 and TRBJ1-6, with 8 bases lining up with TRBD1. The sample consisted of peripheral blood. CDR3 protein: CASSYLRTGQGGNSPLHF. As DNA, the CDR3 is TGTGCCAGCAGCTACCTACGGACAGGGCAGGGAGGGAATTCACCCCTCCACTTT. The full variable domain, its missing parts supplied by reference TRBV7-2 and TRBJ1-6, is GAGVSQSPSNKVTEKGKDVELRCDPISGHTALYWYRQSLGQGLEFLIYFQGNSAPDKSGLPSDRFSAERTGGSVSTLTIQRTQQEDSAVYLCASSYLRTGQGGNSPLHFGNGTRLTVT.